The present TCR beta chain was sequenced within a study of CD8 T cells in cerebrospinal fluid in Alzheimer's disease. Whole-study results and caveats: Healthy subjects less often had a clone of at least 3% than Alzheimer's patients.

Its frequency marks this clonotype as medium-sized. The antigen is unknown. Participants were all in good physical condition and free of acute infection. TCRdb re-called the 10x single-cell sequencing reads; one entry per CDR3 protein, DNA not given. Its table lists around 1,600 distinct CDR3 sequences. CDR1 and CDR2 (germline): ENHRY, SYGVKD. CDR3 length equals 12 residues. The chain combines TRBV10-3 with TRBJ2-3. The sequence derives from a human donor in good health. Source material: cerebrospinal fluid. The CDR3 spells CAISESPDTQYF.